One and the same sample provided the 31 T cell receptor beta chains below, sequenced in a study of T cells in Graves' hyperthyroidism and ophthalmopathy. Amplified TCR beta CDR3 regions derived from RNA transcripts. The HTBI primer set served for first-round RT-PCR of the TCR CDR3. TCRdb analysed the multiplex PCR reads with MiXCR anew, one entry per CDR3 protein. The sample includes a few hundred thousand distinct CDR3 sequences, around a sixth of them seen just once. Sequencing input: blood. All receptors come from a young woman with Graves' hyperthyroidism.

This clonotype was counted many times. The chain employs TRBV30 and TRBJ2-2; D not resolved. V lost 0 bases, J lost 4 bases, and 6 bases lay in between. This CDR3 comprises 13 residues. CDR1 and CDR2 from the germline V gene are GTSNPN and SVGIG (reference sequence). CDR3 DNA sequence: TGTGCCTGGAGTGTGCATTTCACCGGGGAGCTGTTTTTT. Translation gives CAWSVHFTGELFF.

The rearrangement links TRBV5-6 to TRBJ2-3, with TRBD2 matching over 11 bases. Germline lookup yields CDR1 SGHDT and CDR2 YYEEEE. After removal of 5 bases from V and 4 bases from J, the junction contained 12 bases not matched to a gene. The CDR3 loop spans 17 amino acids. The CDR3 nucleotides read TGTGCCAGCAGTTTCGATGGGACTAGCGGAGTGGCAGATACGCAGTATTTT. Its translation: CASSFDGTSGVADTQYF.

This clonotype occurred a few times. A much larger clone lies one base from this, so it may be a read error. The chain links TRBV28 to TRBJ2-1; 8 bases fit TRBD2. The trim removed 6 bases at V and 1 base at J, leaving 11 bases unmatched. This CDR3 has 17 amino acids. Germline CDR1 is MDHEN and CDR2 is SYDVKM. The CDR3 DNA follows: TGTGCCAGCAGCCCCCTCCCTAGCGGGCCATCCTACAATGAGCAGTTCTTC. Translated: CASSPLPSGPSYNEQFF.

This clonotype was counted at least ten times. V usage is TRBV5-1 and J usage is TRBJ2-2; TRBD1 matches 7 bases. The CDR3 has 15 residues. The V gene end was trimmed by 2 bases and the J gene end by 4 bases; junction bases not matched to a gene: 5. Germline values: CDR1 SGHRS, CDR2 YFSETQ. The CDR3 loop reads CASSFPGQTTGELFF. The CDR3 DNA is TGCGCCAGCAGCTTCCCGGGACAGACCACCGGGGAGCTGTTTTTT.

This sequence joins TRBV5-5 and TRBJ1-3; D is ambiguous. The germline V gene encodes CDR1 SGHKS and CDR2 YYEKEE (reference sequence). V lost 6 bases and J 4 bases, leaving 14 bases between the germline ends. The CDR3 is 14 amino acids. The CDR3 sequence is CASIFDTVGNTIYF. The CDR3 DNA is TGTGCCAGCATCTTTGACACGGTGGGAAACACCATATATTTT.

The chain carries TRBV19 and TRBJ1-1; TRBD1 might be the D (6 bases). V was cut by 7 bases and J by 1 base, with 16 bases left in between. Per germline, CDR1 LNHDA and CDR2 SQIVND (reference sequence). The length of the CDR3 is 15 residues. CDR3 loop: CASTDSWGANTEAFF. CDR3 bases: TGTGCCAGTACCGATTCCTGGGGGGCGAACACTGAAGCTTTCTTT.

This clonotype was seen only a few times. The J gene is TRBJ2-3, the V gene TRBV18; D might be TRBD2 (6 bases). Germline CDR1 reads KGHSH; CDR2 reads LQKENI. CDR3 length: 17 amino acids. V was pared by 0 bases and J by 4 bases, with 17 bases between. The CDR3 nucleotides are TGTGCCAGCTCACCACCGAGGGTCGGGGGAGGATCAGATACGCAGTATTTT. It encodes CASSPPRVGGGSDTQYF. Full variable domain (remainder filled in from reference TRBV18 and TRBJ2-3): NAGVMQNPRHLVRRRGQEARLRCSPMKGHSHVYWYRQLPEEGLKFMVYLQKENIIDESGMPKERFSAEFPKEGPSILRIQQVVRGDSAAYFCASSPPRVGGGSDTQYFGPGTRLTVL.

The rearrangement joins TRBV20-1 to TRBJ1-1, with D unclear. Trimming stripped 1 base from V and 9 bases from J, with 9 bases between. The CDR3 loop spans 11 amino acids. Germline V gives CDR1 DFQATT, CDR2 SNEGSKA (reference sequence). CDR3 sequence reads: CSARGSNKAFF. CDR3 coding DNA: TGCAGTGCTAGAGGGAGCAACAAAGCTTTCTTT.

In its sample, this clonotype was seen many times. The chain couples TRBV11-2 to TRBJ2-7, with a tentative D call TRBD2 (6 bases). Germline assignment: CDR1 SGHAT and CDR2 FQNNGV. The CDR3 spans 15 residues. V shed 7 bases and J shed 0 bases, with 16 bases lying between them. The CDR3 DNA reads TGTGCCAGCAACGGGGGACCGGGAGCCTCCTACGAGCAGTACTTC. Protein product: CASNGGPGASYEQYF.

In this sample, this clonotype turned up a few times. The chain uses TRBV20-1 and TRBJ2-1; D gene unclear. There are 13 residues in the CDR3. V was trimmed by 2 bases and J by 2 bases, leaving 7 bases between them. The germline V gene has CDR1 DFQATT and CDR2 SNEGSKA (reference sequence). The chain's CDR3 is CSARRSTYNEQFF. The CDR3 DNA reads TGCAGTGCTAGACGGTCTACCTACAATGAGCAGTTCTTC.

This clonotype was counted a few times. Here the CDR3 DNA reads TGTGCCAGCAGCCCCTACGGGGGCGCGGGTGGCTACACCTTC. This translates into CASSPYGGAGGYTF. The V gene is TRBV9, the J gene TRBJ1-2; tentatively, D is TRBD1 (6 bases). This CDR3 contains 14 residues. The ends were cut back, 4 bases at V and 7 bases at J, with 17 bases in the middle. Germline CDR1 is SGDLS and CDR2 is YYNGEE.

This clonotype was observed many times. The CDR3 reads CASSLRSGTSRHEQFF. In DNA, the CDR3 is TGTGCCAGCAGCTTACGCTCCGGGACTAGCAGGCATGAGCAGTTCTTC. The rearrangement uses TRBV11-1 and TRBJ2-1; the match to TRBD2 covers 9 bases. The V segment lost 2 bases and the J segment 8 bases; nucleotides outside the gene matches: 10. CDR1 SGHAT and CDR2 FQDESV come from the germline V gene (reference sequence). The CDR3 runs to 16 residues.

This chain's CDR3 is CASSLGSWASGNNEQFF. DNA for the CDR3: TGTGCCAGCAGCTTAGGAAGCTGGGCTAGCGGGAACAATGAGCAGTTCTTC. V gene TRBV7-9 combines with J gene TRBJ2-1; 9 positions match TRBD2. J was trimmed by 5 bases and V by 1 base; bases with no gene match: 9. The germline gives CDR1 SEHNR, CDR2 FQNEAQ (reference sequence). There are 17 residues in the CDR3. Supplemented by reference TRBV7-9 and TRBJ2-1, the full variable domain reads DTGVSQNPRHKITKRGQNVTFRCDPISEHNRLYWYRQTLGQGPEFLTYFQNEAQLEKSRLLSDRFSAERPKGSFSTLEIQRTEQGDSAMYLCASSLGSWASGNNEQFFGPGTRLTVL.

This clonotype has a count of ten or more. J is TRBJ2-7 and V is TRBV6-1; TRBD2 matches 7 bases. The germline V gene has CDR1 MNHNS and CDR2 SASEGT. The V and J ends lost 3 bases and 1 base, in that order; junction bases with no gene match: 12. The CDR3 covers 17 residues. The CDR3 nucleotides read TGTGCCAGCAGTGAGCAACACACTAGCGTCACGTCCTACGAGCAGTACTTC. Translation gives CASSEQHTSVTSYEQYF.

This clonotype was observed at least ten times. V gene TRBV3-1 combines with J gene TRBJ1-2; 8 bases align to TRBD1. V shed 3 bases and J 4 bases; nucleotides not matched to a gene: 10. This CDR3 spans 16 amino acids. Germline V gene sequence: CDR1 LGHDT, CDR2 YNNKEL (reference sequence). The CDR3 loop is CASSHRPAGGGYGYTF. In DNA, the CDR3 is TGTGCCAGCAGCCATCGTCCGGCAGGGGGCGGCTATGGCTACACCTTC.

At least ten counts were recorded for this clonotype. The V call is TRBV4-3, the J call TRBJ1-1; D not resolved. Germline V gene data show CDR1 as LGHNA and CDR2 as YSLEER. V dropped 1 base and J dropped 3 bases, with 9 bases sitting between them. The CDR3 is 14 amino acids. CDR3 DNA sequence: TGCGCCAGCAGCCAAGGGTTTGCGGACACTGAAGCTTTCTTT. Translated: CASSQGFADTEAFF.

This clonotype was counted ten times or more. The gene calls are TRBV12-5 and TRBJ2-1; 10 nucleotides align to TRBD2. The junction had 9 bases not matched to a gene; V was cut back by 3 bases and J by 4 bases. This CDR3 comprises 17 residues. Germline CDR1 is LGHNT and CDR2 is FRNRAP. The CDR3 protein is CASGFVGGSGGYNEQFF. CDR3 DNA: TGTGCTAGTGGTTTCGTCGGTGGTAGCGGGGGGTACAATGAGCAGTTCTTC.

The rearrangement uses TRBV7-3 and TRBJ2-1; 7 nucleotides agree with TRBD2. Germline-derived CDR1 and CDR2 are SGHTA and FQGTGA. The CDR3 has 15 amino acids. The V segment lost 5 bases and the J segment 3 bases; nucleotides outside the gene matches: 7. The CDR3 loop reads CASSRLGGSYNEQFF. CDR3 nucleotide sequence: TGTGCCAGCAGCCGCCTGGGCGGGAGCTACAATGAGCAGTTCTTC.

This clonotype showed up just once. J is TRBJ2-1 and V is TRBV20-1; 7 bases fit TRBD2. The germline CDR1 and CDR2 sequences are DFQATT and SNEGSKA (reference sequence). The CDR3 runs 15 residues. Trimming at V came to 3 bases and at J to 2 bases, leaving 7 bases not matched to a gene. The CDR3 region has the DNA TGCAGTGCTAGTGGGCTAGCGGCGACCTACAATGAGCAGTTCTTC. It is translated as CSASGLAATYNEQFF.

Note on this clonotype: Germline is not matched at one junction end, which may reflect a read error. J is TRBJ2-7 and V is TRBV7-8; D call uncertain. The CDR3 runs 13 residues. From germline, CDR1 is SGHVS and CDR2 FQNEAQ. The CDR3 coding sequence is TGTGCCAGCAGTTTTACAAACACCTACGCGCAGTACTTC. It encodes CASSFTNTYAQYF.

This clonotype has just a few counts. The chain combines TRBV28 with TRBJ2-5, with a tentative D call TRBD1 (6 bases). Trimming pared 8 bases from V and 2 bases from J, leaving 21 bases between. The V gene's germline CDR1 is MDHEN and CDR2 SYDVKM. The CDR3 sequence is 16 residues long. CDR3 amino acids: CASGLGTRHGQETQYF. CDR3 in DNA: TGTGCCAGCGGACTCGGGACAAGGCATGGTCAAGAGACCCAGTACTTC.

This clonotype was seen a few times. Since a much larger clone is just one base distant, this may be a read error. The J gene is TRBJ1-1, the V gene TRBV6-1; D gene ambiguous. Germline V gene lookup returns CDR1 MNHNS and CDR2 SASEGT. This CDR3 is built from 12 residues. V was cut by 6 bases and J by 1 base, with 6 bases left in between. CDR3 loop: CASRWENTEAFF. The CDR3 nucleotides read TGTGCCAGCAGGTGGGAGAACACTGAAGCTTTCTTT.

This clonotype was found a few times. The V gene is TRBV6-2 or TRBV6-3, the J gene TRBJ2-7, with D possibly matching TRBD2 (5 bases). The germline V gene encodes CDR1 MNHEY and CDR2 SVGEGT. CDR3 length: 15 amino acids. Deletions cut 0 bases from V and 2 bases from J, with 11 bases between. The CDR3 DNA reads TGTGCCAGCAGTTACTCGAGGGCCGAGCCCTACGAGCAGTACTTC. This sequence encodes CASSYSRAEPYEQYF.

The J gene is TRBJ2-7, the V gene TRBV5-1; 7 positions match TRBD1. Losses at the gene ends were 4 bases for V and 5 bases for J; bases not matched to a gene: 9. The CDR3 covers 14 residues. The germline V gene has CDR1 SGHRS and CDR2 YFSETQ. The CDR3, as DNA: TGCGCCAGCAGCCACATGACAGGGTCTGACGAGCAGTACTTC. It translates to CASSHMTGSDEQYF. Filled out from reference TRBV5-1 and TRBJ2-7, the complete variable domain reads KAGVTQTPRYLIKTRGQQVTLSCSPISGHRSVSWYQQTPGQGLQFLFEYFSETQRNKGNFPGRFSGRQFSNSRSEMNVSTLELGDSALYLCASSHMTGSDEQYFGPGTRLTVT.

This chain uses TRBV9 with TRBJ1-1, with 8 bases fitting TRBD1. The junction had 4 bases not matched to a gene; V was cut back by 2 bases and J by 1 base. The germline V gene has CDR1 SGDLS and CDR2 YYNGEE. The CDR3 is made up of 15 amino acids. Here the CDR3 DNA reads TGTGCCAGCAGCGTCATTACAGGGGGGAACACTGAAGCTTTCTTT. Its protein is CASSVITGGNTEAFF.

This clonotype was observed many times. This chain connects TRBV12-3 or TRBV12-4 to TRBJ2-1; 9 nucleotides agree with TRBD2. V lost 1 base to trimming and J lost 5 bases; unmatched junction nucleotides: 3. The CDR3 is made up of 15 amino acids. The CDR3 coding sequence is TGTGCCAGCAGTTTAGTAGCGGGAGTAAACAATGAGCAGTTCTTC. Its protein is CASSLVAGVNNEQFF.

This chain joins TRBV19 and TRBJ2-2; tentative D call: TRBD1 (6 bases). The CDR3 is made up of 14 amino acids. V lost 2 bases and J lost 4, with 8 bases in between. In germline, CDR1 is LNHDA, CDR2 SQIVND (reference sequence). CDR3 amino acids: CASSIQGITGELFF. The CDR3, as DNA: TGTGCCAGTAGTATACAGGGGATCACCGGGGAGCTGTTTTTT.

This clonotype was recorded many times. This chain connects TRBV20-1 to TRBJ2-3, with TRBD2 as a possible D gene (6 bases). Germline CDR1 DFQATT, CDR2 SNEGSKA (reference sequence). Trimming removed 0 bases at V and 0 bases at J, with 13 bases between. This CDR3 spans 16 amino acids. The CDR3 spells CSARDLRGTSTDTQYF. The CDR3 DNA sequence: TGCAGTGCTAGAGATCTCCGCGGGACTAGCACAGATACGCAGTATTTT.

The sample holds a few counts of this clonotype. The gene calls are TRBV27 and TRBJ2-2; D gene ambiguous. From germline, CDR1 is MNHEY and CDR2 SMNVEV (reference sequence). Deletions cut 7 bases from V and 2 bases from J, with 11 bases between. The CDR3 length is 14 residues. CDR3 DNA: TGTGCCAGCACCCACGGCGCAAACACCGGGGAGCTGTTTTTT. It translates to CASTHGANTGELFF.

The chain couples TRBV6-5 to TRBJ1-1; perhaps TRBD1 as D (5 bases). CDR3 length: 11 amino acids. The V end lost 7 bases, the J end lost 11 bases, and 14 bases lay between the germline ends. Germline values: CDR1 MNHEY, CDR2 SVGAGI. The chain's CDR3 is CASNQGWNAFF. The CDR3 region has the DNA TGTGCCAGCAACCAGGGATGGAATGCTTTCTTT.

CDR3 protein: CASSLTSGKNIQYF. CDR3 DNA sequence: TGTGCCAGCAGCCTCACTAGCGGAAAAAACATTCAGTACTTC. The V and J genes are TRBV7-3 and TRBJ2-4, with 8 bases matching TRBD2. Per the germline V gene, CDR1 is SGHTA and CDR2 is FQGTGA. J lost 4 bases, V lost 5 bases, and 4 bases had no gene match. The length of the CDR3 is 14 residues.